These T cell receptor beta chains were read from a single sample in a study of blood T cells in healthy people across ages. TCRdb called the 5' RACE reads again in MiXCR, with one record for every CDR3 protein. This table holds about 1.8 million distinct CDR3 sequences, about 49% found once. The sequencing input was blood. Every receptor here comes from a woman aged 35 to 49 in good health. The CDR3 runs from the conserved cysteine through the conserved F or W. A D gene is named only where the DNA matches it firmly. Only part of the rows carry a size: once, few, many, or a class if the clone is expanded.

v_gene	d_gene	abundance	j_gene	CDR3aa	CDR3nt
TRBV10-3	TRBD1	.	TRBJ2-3	CAIRRTGGIDTQYF	TGTGCCATCAGACGGACAGGGGGCATAGATACGCAGTATTTT
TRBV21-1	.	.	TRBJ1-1	CASSTRDSLDTEAFF	TGTGCCAGCAGCACGCGGGACAGTCTGGACACTGAAGCTTTCTTT
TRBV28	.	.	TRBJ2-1	CASRGGGKETQFF	TGTGCCAGCAGAGGGGGGGGTAAAGAGACCCAGTTCTTC
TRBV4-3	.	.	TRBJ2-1	CASSQEKAYEQFF	TGCGCCAGCAGCCAAGAGAAAGCCTACGAGCAGTTCTTC
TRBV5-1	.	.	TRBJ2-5	CASSSHRVLQETQYF	TGCGCCAGCAGCTCGCACCGAGTCCTTCAAGAGACCCAGTACTTC
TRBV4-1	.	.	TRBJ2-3	CASSQMSGSTDTQYF	TGCGCCAGCAGCCAAATGAGCGGGAGCACAGATACGCAGTATTTT
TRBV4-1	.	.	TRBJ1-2	CATQGKGGLSGYTF	TGCGCCACCCAGGGGAAGGGGGGGCTTAGTGGCTACACCTTC
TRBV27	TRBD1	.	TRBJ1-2	CASSLSGQGADYGYTF	TGTGCCAGCAGTTTATCCGGACAGGGGGCCGACTATGGCTACACCTTC
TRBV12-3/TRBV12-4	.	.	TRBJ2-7	CASGQGGLYSYEQYF	TGTGCCAGCGGCCAGGGGGGCCTCTACTCCTACGAGCAGTACTTC
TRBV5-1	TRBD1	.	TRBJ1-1	CASSRGADRGNLANTEAFF	TGCGCCAGCAGCAGAGGGGCGGACAGGGGGAATTTGGCGAACACTGAAGCTTTCTTT
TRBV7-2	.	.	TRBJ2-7	CASSLGIPPQTQHF	TGTGCCAGCAGCTTAGGGATTCCACCCCAGACCCAGCACTTC
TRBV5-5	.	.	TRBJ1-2	CASSLSLDDRSSFNGYTF	TGTGCCAGCAGCTTGTCCCTGGACGACAGGTCGAGTTTCAATGGCTACACCTTC
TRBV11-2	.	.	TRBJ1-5	CASRPGQYSNQPQHF	TGTGCCAGCAGACCCGGACAGTATAGCAATCAGCCCCAGCATTTT
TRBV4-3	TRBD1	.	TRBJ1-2	CASRGTGEGGYTF	TGCGCCAGCAGGGGGACAGGGGAGGGGGGCTACACCTTC
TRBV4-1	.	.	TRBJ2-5	CASSQDDWGQETQYF	TGCGCCAGCAGCCAAGATGACTGGGGACAAGAGACCCAGTACTTC
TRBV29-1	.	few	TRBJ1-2	CSVPTGNTGGYTF	TGCAGCGTTCCGACGGGCAATACGGGAGGCTACACCTTC
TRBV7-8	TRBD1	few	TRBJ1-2	CASSLYGGRGQYGYTF	TGTGCCAGCAGCTTATACGGCGGAAGGGGGCAATATGGCTACACCTTC
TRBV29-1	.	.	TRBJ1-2	CSVEVRRGYTF	TGCAGCGTTGAAGTCAGGCGGGGCTACACCTTC
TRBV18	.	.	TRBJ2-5	CASSPQLEETQYF	TGTGCCAGCTCACCCCAACTGGAAGAGACCCAGTACTTC
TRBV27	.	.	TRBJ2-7	CASSPIPAGSSYEQYF	TGTGCCAGCAGTCCGATACCGGCGGGGAGCTCCTACGAGCAGTACTTC
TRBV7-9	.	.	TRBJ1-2	CASSPTWKGDGYTF	TGTGCCAGCAGCCCCACCTGGAAGGGGGACGGCTACACCTTC
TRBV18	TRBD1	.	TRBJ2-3	CASSPPPGQDVDTQYF	TGTGCCAGCTCACCACCGCCTGGACAGGACGTAGATACGCAGTATTTT
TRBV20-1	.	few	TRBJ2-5	CSAREAGSRGGTQYF	TGCAGTGCTAGAGAGGCAGGAAGCCGCGGAGGGACCCAGTACTTC
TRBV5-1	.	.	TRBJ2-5	CASSFKAGETQYF	TGCGCCAGCAGCTTCAAAGCAGGGGAGACCCAGTACTTC
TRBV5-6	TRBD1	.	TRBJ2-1	CASSLTQGARNEQFF	TGTGCCAGCAGCTTGACACAGGGGGCACGGAATGAGCAGTTCTTC
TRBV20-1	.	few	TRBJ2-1	CSAQGINEQFF	TGCAGTGCTCAGGGGATCAATGAGCAGTTCTTC
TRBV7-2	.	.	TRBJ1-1	CASSPRTDIMNTEAFF	TGTGCCAGCAGCCCGAGGACAGATATCATGAACACTGAAGCTTTCTTT
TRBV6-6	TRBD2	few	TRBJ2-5	CASSYGPSGGETQYF	TGTGCCAGCAGTTACGGGCCTAGCGGGGGAGAGACCCAGTACTTC
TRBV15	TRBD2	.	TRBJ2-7	CATSLRKAGGYNEQYF	TGTGCCACCAGCCTCCGGAAAGCGGGGGGATACAATGAGCAGTACTTC
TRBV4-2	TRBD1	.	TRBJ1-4	CASSQDRSWTGEVGGEKLFF	TGTGCCAGCAGCCAAGATCGGTCCTGGACAGGGGAAGTAGGTGGTGAAAAACTGTTTTTT
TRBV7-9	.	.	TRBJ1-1	CASSFGVVSTEAFF	TGTGCCAGCAGCTTTGGGGTGGTGAGCACTGAAGCTTTCTTT
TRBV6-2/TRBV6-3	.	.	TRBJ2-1	CASRPELARNEQFF	TGTGCCAGCAGGCCTGAACTAGCACGCAATGAGCAGTTCTTC
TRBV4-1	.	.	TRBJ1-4	CASSQDPTGSPNEKLFF	TGCGCCAGCAGCCAAGACCCAACAGGGTCCCCTAATGAAAAACTGTTTTTT
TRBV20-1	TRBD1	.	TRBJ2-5	CSASDGQGAGETQYF	TGCAGTGCTAGCGACGGACAGGGGGCGGGAGAGACCCAGTACTTC
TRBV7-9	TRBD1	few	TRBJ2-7	CASSLDRGVREQYF	TGTGCCAGCAGCCTAGACAGGGGAGTGAGGGAGCAGTACTTC
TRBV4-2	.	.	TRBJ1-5	CASSPDNSIYSNQPQHF	TGTGCCAGCAGCCCAGACAATTCGATCTATAGCAATCAGCCCCAGCATTTT
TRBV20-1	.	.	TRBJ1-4	CSASLGYGTKGEKLFF	TGCAGTGCTTCCCTTGGATACGGGACTAAGGGAGAAAAACTGTTTTTT
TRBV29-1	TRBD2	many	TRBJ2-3	CSVVKRGITDTQYF	TGCAGCGTTGTAAAGCGGGGGATCACAGATACGCAGTATTTT
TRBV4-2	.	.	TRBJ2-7	CVSSQDRREDDEQYF	TGTGTCAGCAGCCAAGATCGCAGGGAGGATGACGAGCAGTACTTC
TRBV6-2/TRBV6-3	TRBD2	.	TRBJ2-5	CASSGLALETQYF	TGTGCCAGCAGCGGACTAGCACTAGAGACCCAGTACTTC
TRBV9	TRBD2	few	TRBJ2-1	CASSPNYLAGLYNEQFF	TGTGCCAGCAGCCCAAACTACCTAGCGGGGCTCTACAATGAGCAGTTCTTC
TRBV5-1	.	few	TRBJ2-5	CASSLTPSAETQYF	TGCGCCAGCAGCTTGACACCAAGTGCCGAGACCCAGTACTTC
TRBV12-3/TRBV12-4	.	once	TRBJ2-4	CASSVLGNRNIQYF	TGTGCCAGCAGTGTTTTGGGGAACAGGAACATTCAGTACTTC